A few counts support the clone carrying this T cell receptor beta chain. Its antigen is unknown. In nominal health when sampled, donors likely had unrecorded immune exposures nonetheless. The sample originates from a study of cytomegalovirus exposure and HLA in healthy donors. Study-level points and caveats: As immune exposure information, only CMV serostatus was available. A cluster of highly shared sequence variants was likely a sequencing artifact. Across all donors, roughly uniform sequencing depth was an assumption of the presence/absence analyses.

13 Jbeta primers and 60 Vbeta primers were used for the PCR. The data were produced by immunoSEQ multiplex PCR, yet TCRdb's version contains in-frame clones alone and is incomplete. The sample has around 200,000 clones; over 75% are singletons. The CDR3 is made up of 15 amino acids. Unmatched junction bases numbered 6, after V lost 2 bases and J lost 8 bases. Germline values: CDR1 MNHEY, CDR2 SVGAGI. The sequence derives from a man aged 45 to 65 in good health and CMV-seronegative. The sequenced material came from PBMCs. This chain joins TRBV6-5 and TRBJ2-1, with TRBD1 identical over 10 bases. CDR3 sequence: CASSYRDRGRDEQFF. CDR3 sequence (DNA): TGTGCCAGCAGTTACAGGGACAGGGGTCGGGATGAGCAGTTCTTC.